Reported below is one T cell receptor beta chain. The CDR3 runs 12 residues. Per the germline V gene, CDR1 is KGHSH and CDR2 is LQKENI. The V and J ends lost 3 bases and 4 bases respectively, with 4 bases between them. These data are taken from a study of blood T cell repertoires in COVID-19. Study background: Italy, Spain and the United States were the sources of the convalescent and acute COVID-19 samples. T cells, B-cell-depleted T cells, or PBMCs supplied cDNA or gDNA.

In the study's own analysis: By means of reference gene primer amplification, nucleated cell counts were estimated. Sequencing used immunoSEQ multiplex PCR; TCRdb keeps in-frame clones, though not all of them. Clone size and the V and J calls come from that table; the DNA yielded D and trimming. The sample gives around 200,000 clones, 84% of which show up once; roughly 7.1% is in the top ten. The sample was peripheral blood. The chain combines TRBV18 with TRBJ2-1; D is ambiguous. The TCR was taken from a human donor in a cohort sampled during active COVID-19. DNA for the CDR3: TGTGCCAGCTCACCCCAATACAATGAGCAGTTCTTC. Translation: CASSPQYNEQFF.